The clone carrying this T cell receptor (beta chain) was found a few times. Its antigen is currently unknown. The data stem from a study of regulatory T cells in long-lasting Graves disease. Construction of TCR beta libraries relied on iRepertoire HTBI primers and on Arm-PCR targeting CDR3 regions. TCRdb redid the calling of the multiplex PCR reads with MiXCR, one entry per CDR3 protein. The sample carries 560,000 or so distinct CDR3 sequences, about 16% recorded once. As for time point: newly diagnosed GD, antithyroid drugs for less than 3 months. Extracted PBMC RNA gave rise to the TCR library. The ends lost 0 bases at V and 2 bases at J; junction bases unmatched: 4. Germline CDR1 reads GTSNPN; CDR2 reads SVGIG (reference sequence). The CDR3 sequence is 14 residues long. Study results and caveats: New patients shared around 920 public clonotypes, fewer than the approximately 3,000 shared by persistent patients.

This sample was also put to use in a study of T cells in Graves' hyperthyroidism and ophthalmopathy. Turning to that study: Recently diagnosed hyperthyroidism of less than 2 months' duration affected patients aged 18 to 65.

This receptor was taken from a man younger than 35 with Graves disease. This material consisted of peripheral blood mononuclear cells (PBMCs), taken at new diagnosis, from a patient treated with antithyroid drugs. V gene TRBV30 combines with J gene TRBJ2-7; TRBD2 matches at 7 bases. This CDR3 reads CAWSVASGAYEQYF. Here the CDR3 DNA reads TGTGCCTGGAGTGTTGCCAGCGGGGCCTACGAGCAGTACTTC. The full variable domain, in which reference TRBV30 and TRBJ2-7 provide the parts outside the CDR3, is SQTIHQWPATLVQPVGSPLSLECTVEGTSNPNLYWYRQAAGRGLQLLFYSVGIGQISSEVPQNLSASRPQDRQFILSSKKLLLSDSGFYLCAWSVASGAYEQYFGPGTRLTVT.